This is a list of T cell receptor beta chains from one sample in a study of brain T cells in children with intractable seizures. Produced via immunoSEQ multiplex PCR; TCRdb's table is partial and in-frame only. The profile shows tens of thousands of clones, approximately 90% of them singletons. This specimen consisted of peripheral blood, obtained at surgery. The receptors derive from a girl aged 2 to 9 with Rasmussen encephalitis and intractable seizures. Each CDR3 is given with its conserved first and last residue. D genes are given only for firm matches. A clone size is listed for some rows: how often the clone was seen (once, few, many), or a class if it is expanded.

D gene	V gene	J gene	clone size	CDR3 DNA	CDR3 protein
.	TRBV18	TRBJ1-1	.	TGTGCCAGCTCACGGGACAACCCGAGCTATGAAGCTTTCTTT	CASSRDNPSYEAFF
.	TRBV5-4	TRBJ1-1	.	TGTGCCAGCAGCGACCGACAGATGAACACTGAAGCTTTCTTT	CASSDRQMNTEAFF
TRBD1	TRBV27	TRBJ2-5	.	TGTGCCAGCAGCACTTGGACAGGGGGCGCTTATAACGAGGAGACCCAGTACTTC	CASSTWTGGAYNEETQYF
.	TRBV5-4	TRBJ2-2	once	TGTGCCAGCTCTAGCGCCGGTCCCCTCTCGACCACCGGGGAGCTGTTTTTT	CASSSAGPLSTTGELFF
TRBD2	TRBV7-6	TRBJ2-1	medium-sized	TGTGCCAGCAGCTCCAGCTCTAGCGGGACGGACAATGAGCAGTTCTTC	CASSSSSSGTDNEQFF
.	TRBV9	TRBJ2-2	.	TGTGCCAGCAGCGTAGAGAGGACTTCTACCGGGGAGCTGTTTTTT	CASSVERTSTGELFF
.	TRBV19	TRBJ1-5	.	TGTGCCAGTAGTATGCCCCGTGACAGCAGCTATAGCAATCAGCCCCAGCATTTT	CASSMPRDSSYSNQPQHF
.	TRBV28	TRBJ1-5	.	TGTGCCAGCAGTTTATACAGTGGGGTTAGCAATCAGCCCCAGCATTTT	CASSLYSGVSNQPQHF
.	TRBV18	TRBJ1-1	.	TGTGCCAGCTCACCTCTCGGGGGCGCGGACACTGAAGCTTTCTTT	CASSPLGGADTEAFF
.	TRBV5-4	TRBJ2-1	.	TGTGCCAGCAGCTTGGAGGCTAGCCTCCTTCCCAATGAGCAGTTCTTC	CASSLEASLLPNEQFF
.	TRBV20-1	TRBJ1-1	.	TGCAGTGCAATGGATTACACTGAAGCTTTCTTT	CSAMDYTEAFF
TRBD1	TRBV7-3	TRBJ2-1	.	TGTGCCAGCAGCCCGGGACAGTGGATCAATGAGCAGTTCTTC	CASSPGQWINEQFF
.	TRBV5-4	TRBJ1-4	.	TGTGCCAGCAGCTCGGGTCTGAGGCCCGAAAAACTGTTTTTT	CASSSGLRPEKLFF
.	TRBV5-5	TRBJ1-5	once	TGTGCCAGCAGCTTGCTTGGACAGATGAATCAGCCCCAGCATTTT	CASSLLGQMNQPQHF
TRBD2	TRBV29-1	TRBJ2-7	.	TGCAGCGTTGGAACCCGGACTAGCGGGGGGGTCTCCTACGAGCAGTACTTC	CSVGTRTSGGVSYEQYF
.	TRBV7-2	TRBJ2-2	.	TGTGCCAGCAGCTCCCCGTTGAACACCGGGGAGCTGTTTTTT	CASSSPLNTGELFF
.	TRBV18	TRBJ1-2	.	TGTGCCAGCTCGCCGTCACAGGGTGGCTCCTATGGCTACACCTTC	CASSPSQGGSYGYTF
TRBD2	TRBV4-2	TRBJ2-7	once	TGTGCCAGCAGTCCGACTAGCGGGGCGTACGAGCAGTACTTC	CASSPTSGAYEQYF
.	TRBV12-5	TRBJ1-1	.	TGTGCTAGTGGTTCCGGGACACCGAACACTGAAGCTTTCTTT	CASGSGTPNTEAFF
TRBD1	TRBV2	TRBJ1-2	once	TGTGCCAGCAGACAGGGGATCTATGGCTACACCTTC	CASRQGIYGYTF
TRBD2	TRBV27	TRBJ2-7	.	TGTGCCAGCACCTATAGCGGGAGAGGCGAGCAGTACTTC	CASTYSGRGEQYF
TRBD2	TRBV7-2	TRBJ2-7	.	TGTGCCAGCAGCTTAGTGGCAACCGGGACTAGCTCCTACGAGCAGTACTTC	CASSLVATGTSSYEQYF
.	TRBV28	TRBJ1-2	.	TGTGCCAGCAGTTTAGGGGGGAGGCAGGGCTACACCTTC	CASSLGGRQGYTF
TRBD1	TRBV30	TRBJ1-6	once	TGTGCCTGGAGTCCCCGACAGGGGGCTAATTCACCCCTCCACTTT	CAWSPRQGANSPLHF
TRBD1	TRBV28	TRBJ1-5	.	TGTGCCAGCAGTTTAGAGGGACAGGGCTTTCAGCCCCAGCATTTT	CASSLEGQGFQPQHF
.	TRBV6-5	TRBJ1-2	.	TGTGCCAGCATGGGTAGCGCTGACTTTTATGGCTACACCTTC	CASMGSADFYGYTF
.	TRBV23-1	TRBJ1-1	.	TGCGCCAGCAGTCAATCAGCGGCGGTAGTGACTGAAGCTTTCTTT	CASSQSAAVVTEAFF
TRBD1	TRBV7-7	TRBJ1-4	.	TGTGCCGGGGGGACAGTCCGAAATGAAAAACTGTTTTTT	CAGGTVRNEKLFF
TRBD2	TRBV4-2	TRBJ2-1	.	TGTGCCAGCAGCCAAGTCACTACACGGGGGGACAATGAGCAGTTCTTC	CASSQVTTRGDNEQFF
.	TRBV6-6	TRBJ2-2	.	TGTGCCAGCAAAGGGCAGGGCGTAAACACCGGGGAGCTGTTTTTT	CASKGQGVNTGELFF
.	TRBV30	TRBJ1-6	.	TGTGCCTGGAGCGAGGGACTGTGGAATTCACCCCTCCACTTT	CAWSEGLWNSPLHF
.	TRBV11-3	TRBJ1-1	.	TGTGCCAGCAGCAACCTCGGGGAGAACACTGAAGCTTTCTTT	CASSNLGENTEAFF
.	TRBV7-9	TRBJ2-1	.	TGTGCCAGCAATGGAGTCAATGAGCAGTTCTTC	CASNGVNEQFF